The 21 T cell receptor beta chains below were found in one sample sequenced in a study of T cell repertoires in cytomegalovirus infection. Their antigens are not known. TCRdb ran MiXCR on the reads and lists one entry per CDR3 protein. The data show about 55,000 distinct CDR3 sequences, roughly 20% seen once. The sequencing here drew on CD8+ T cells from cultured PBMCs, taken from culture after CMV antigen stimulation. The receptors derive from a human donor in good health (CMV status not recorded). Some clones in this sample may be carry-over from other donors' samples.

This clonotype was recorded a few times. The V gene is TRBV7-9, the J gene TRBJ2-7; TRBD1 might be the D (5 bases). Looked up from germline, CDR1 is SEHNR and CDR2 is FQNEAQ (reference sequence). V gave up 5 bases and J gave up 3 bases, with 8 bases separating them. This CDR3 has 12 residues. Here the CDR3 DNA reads TGTGCCAGCAGCCTACAGGACTACGAGCAGTACTTC. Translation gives CASSLQDYEQYF.

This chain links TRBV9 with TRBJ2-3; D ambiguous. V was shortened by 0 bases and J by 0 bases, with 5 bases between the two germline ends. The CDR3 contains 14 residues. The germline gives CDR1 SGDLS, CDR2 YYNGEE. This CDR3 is CASSVVASTDTQYF. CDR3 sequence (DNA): TGTGCCAGCAGCGTAGTGGCTAGCACAGATACGCAGTATTTT.

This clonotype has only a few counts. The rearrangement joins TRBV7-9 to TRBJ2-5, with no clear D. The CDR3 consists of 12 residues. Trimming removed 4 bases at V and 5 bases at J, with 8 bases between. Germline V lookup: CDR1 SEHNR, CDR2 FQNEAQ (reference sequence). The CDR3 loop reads CASSSPGETQYF. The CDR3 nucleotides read TGTGCCAGCAGCTCGCCCGGGGAGACCCAGTACTTC.

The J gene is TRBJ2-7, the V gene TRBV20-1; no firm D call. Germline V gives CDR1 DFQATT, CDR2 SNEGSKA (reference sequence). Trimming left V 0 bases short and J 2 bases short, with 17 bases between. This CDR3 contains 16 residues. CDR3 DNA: TGCAGTGCTAGAGATCCTAGATTAGGGTCTACCTACGAGCAGTACTTC. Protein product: CSARDPRLGSTYEQYF.

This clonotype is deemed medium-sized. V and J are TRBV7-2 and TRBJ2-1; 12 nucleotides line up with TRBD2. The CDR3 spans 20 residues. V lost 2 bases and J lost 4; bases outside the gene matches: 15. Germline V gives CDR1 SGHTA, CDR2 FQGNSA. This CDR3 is CASSLRGAGKTSGGYNEQFF. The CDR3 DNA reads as TGTGCCAGCAGCTTAAGAGGGGCGGGCAAGACTAGCGGGGGTTACAATGAGCAGTTCTTC.

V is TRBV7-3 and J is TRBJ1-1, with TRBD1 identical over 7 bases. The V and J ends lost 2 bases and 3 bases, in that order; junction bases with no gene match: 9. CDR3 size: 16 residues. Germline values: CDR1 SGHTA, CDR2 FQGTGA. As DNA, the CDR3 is TGTGCCAGCAGCTTAGCACCCAGGGGGTCAGACACTGAAGCTTTCTTT. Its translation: CASSLAPRGSDTEAFF.

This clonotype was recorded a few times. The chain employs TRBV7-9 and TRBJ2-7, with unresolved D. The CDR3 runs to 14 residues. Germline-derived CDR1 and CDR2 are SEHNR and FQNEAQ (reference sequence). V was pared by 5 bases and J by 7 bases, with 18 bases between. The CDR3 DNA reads TGTGCCAGCAGCCCTAAATTTGGGCCCTCTGAGCAGTACTTC. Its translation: CASSPKFGPSEQYF.

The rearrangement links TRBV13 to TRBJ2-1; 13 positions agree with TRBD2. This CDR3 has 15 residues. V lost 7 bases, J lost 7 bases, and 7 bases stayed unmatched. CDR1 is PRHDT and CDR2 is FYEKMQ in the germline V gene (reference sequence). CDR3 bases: TGTGCCAGCACCTACGGACTAGCGGGAGTTAATGAGCAGTTCTTC. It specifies CASTYGLAGVNEQFF.

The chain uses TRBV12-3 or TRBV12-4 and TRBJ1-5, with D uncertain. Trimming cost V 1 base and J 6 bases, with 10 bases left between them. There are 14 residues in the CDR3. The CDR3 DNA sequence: TGTGCCAGCAGTTTAGAGGGATTCGGTCAGCCCCAGCATTTT. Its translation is CASSLEGFGQPQHF.

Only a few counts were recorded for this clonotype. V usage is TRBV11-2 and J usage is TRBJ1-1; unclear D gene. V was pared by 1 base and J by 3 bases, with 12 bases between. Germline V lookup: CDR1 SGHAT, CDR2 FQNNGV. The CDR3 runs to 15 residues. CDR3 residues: CASSLGVGFDTEAFF. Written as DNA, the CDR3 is TGTGCCAGCAGCTTAGGGGTTGGCTTTGACACTGAAGCTTTCTTT.

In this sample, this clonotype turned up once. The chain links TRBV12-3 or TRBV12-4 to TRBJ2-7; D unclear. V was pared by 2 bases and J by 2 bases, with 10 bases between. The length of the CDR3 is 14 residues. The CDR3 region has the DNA TGTGCCAGCAGTTTACGAGGTTCCGCCTACGAGCAGTACTTC. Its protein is CASSLRGSAYEQYF.

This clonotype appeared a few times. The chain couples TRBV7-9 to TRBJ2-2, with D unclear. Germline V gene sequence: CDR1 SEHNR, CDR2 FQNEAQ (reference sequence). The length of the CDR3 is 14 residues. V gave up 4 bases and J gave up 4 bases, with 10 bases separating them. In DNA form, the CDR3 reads TGTGCCAGCAGCTCTTCTTCTATCACCGGGGAGCTGTTTTTT. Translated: CASSSSSITGELFF.

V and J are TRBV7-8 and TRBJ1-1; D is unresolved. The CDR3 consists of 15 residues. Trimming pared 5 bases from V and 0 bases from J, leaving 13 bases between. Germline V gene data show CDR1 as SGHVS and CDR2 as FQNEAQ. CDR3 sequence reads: CASSTPGGMNTEAFF. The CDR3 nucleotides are TGTGCCAGCAGCACTCCGGGCGGGATGAACACTGAAGCTTTCTTT.

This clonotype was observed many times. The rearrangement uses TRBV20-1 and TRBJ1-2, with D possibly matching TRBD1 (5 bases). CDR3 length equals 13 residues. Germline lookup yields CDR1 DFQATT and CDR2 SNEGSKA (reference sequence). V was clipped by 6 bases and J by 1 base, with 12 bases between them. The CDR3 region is CSARMGDNYGYTF. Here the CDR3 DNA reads TGCAGTGCCCGGATGGGGGATAACTATGGCTACACCTTC.

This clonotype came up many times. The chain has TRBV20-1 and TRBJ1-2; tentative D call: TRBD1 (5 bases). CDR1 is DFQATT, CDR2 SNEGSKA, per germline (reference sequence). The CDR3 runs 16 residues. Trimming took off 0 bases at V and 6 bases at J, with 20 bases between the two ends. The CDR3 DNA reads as TGCAGTGCTAGAGATCCGGGGCACAGGACCTTACATGGCTACACCTTC. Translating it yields CSARDPGHRTLHGYTF.

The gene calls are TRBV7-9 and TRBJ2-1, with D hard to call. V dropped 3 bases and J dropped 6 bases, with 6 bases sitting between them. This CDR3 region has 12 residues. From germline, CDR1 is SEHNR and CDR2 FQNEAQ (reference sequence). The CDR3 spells CASSFAINEQFF. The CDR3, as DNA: TGTGCCAGCAGCTTTGCAATCAATGAGCAGTTCTTC.

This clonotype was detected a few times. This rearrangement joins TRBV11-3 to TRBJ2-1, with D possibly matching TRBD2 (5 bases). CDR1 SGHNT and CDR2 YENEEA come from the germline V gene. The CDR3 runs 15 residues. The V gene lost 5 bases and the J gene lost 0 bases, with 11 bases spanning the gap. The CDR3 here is CASSAGKSSYNEQFF. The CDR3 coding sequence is TGTGCCAGCAGCGCCGGGAAAAGCTCCTACAATGAGCAGTTCTTC.

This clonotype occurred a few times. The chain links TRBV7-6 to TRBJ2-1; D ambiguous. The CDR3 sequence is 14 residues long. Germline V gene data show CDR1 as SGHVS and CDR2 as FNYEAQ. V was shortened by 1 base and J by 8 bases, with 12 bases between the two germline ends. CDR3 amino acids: CASSLEGFADEQFF. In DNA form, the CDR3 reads TGTGCCAGCAGCTTAGAAGGCTTTGCAGATGAGCAGTTCTTC. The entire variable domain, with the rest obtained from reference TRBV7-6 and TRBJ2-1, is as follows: GAGVSQSPRYKVTKRGQDVALRCDPISGHVSLYWYRQALGQGPEFLTYFNYEAQQDKSGLPNDRFSAERPEGSISTLTIQRTEQRDSAMYRCASSLEGFADEQFFGPGTRLTVL.

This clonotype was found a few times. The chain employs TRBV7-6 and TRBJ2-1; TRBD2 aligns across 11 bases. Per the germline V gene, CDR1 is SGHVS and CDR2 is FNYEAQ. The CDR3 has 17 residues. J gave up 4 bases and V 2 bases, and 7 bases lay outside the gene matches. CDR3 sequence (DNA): TGTGCCAGCAGCTTATTAACTAGCGGGGGCACATACAATGAGCAGTTCTTC. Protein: CASSLLTSGGTYNEQFF.

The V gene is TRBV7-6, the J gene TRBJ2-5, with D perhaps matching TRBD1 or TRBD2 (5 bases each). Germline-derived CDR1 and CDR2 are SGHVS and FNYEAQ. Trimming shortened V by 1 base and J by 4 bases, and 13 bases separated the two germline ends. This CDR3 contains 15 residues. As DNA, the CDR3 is TGTGCCAGCAGCTTAGATGGATTTGGGGGAGAGACCCAGTACTTC. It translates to CASSLDGFGGETQYF.

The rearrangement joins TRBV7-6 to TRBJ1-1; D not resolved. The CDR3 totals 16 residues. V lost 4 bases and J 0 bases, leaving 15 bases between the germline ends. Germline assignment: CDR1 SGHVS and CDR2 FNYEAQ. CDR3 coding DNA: TGTGCCAGCAGCTCCGGGCAGTTGGGTTTGAACACTGAAGCTTTCTTT. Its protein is CASSSGQLGLNTEAFF.